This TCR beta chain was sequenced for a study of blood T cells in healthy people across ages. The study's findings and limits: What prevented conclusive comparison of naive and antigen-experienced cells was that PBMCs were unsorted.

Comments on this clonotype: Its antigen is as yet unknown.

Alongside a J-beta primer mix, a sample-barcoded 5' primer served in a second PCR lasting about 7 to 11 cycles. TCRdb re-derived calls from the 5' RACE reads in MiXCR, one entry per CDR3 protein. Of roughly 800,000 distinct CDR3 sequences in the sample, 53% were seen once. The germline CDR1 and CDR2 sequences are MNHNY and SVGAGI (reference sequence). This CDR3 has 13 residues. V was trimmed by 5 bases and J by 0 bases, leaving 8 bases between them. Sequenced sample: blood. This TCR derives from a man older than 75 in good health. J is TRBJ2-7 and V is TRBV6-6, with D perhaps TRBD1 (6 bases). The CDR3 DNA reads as TGTGCCAGCAGTACAGGGAGCTCCTACGAGCAGTACTTC. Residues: CASSTGSSYEQYF.